The clone carrying this T cell receptor beta chain appeared a few times. The source of the sample is a study of blood T cell repertoires in COVID-19. Whole-study context: Samples representing acute and convalescent COVID-19 were sourced from the United States, Italy and Spain.

Sequenced by immunoSEQ multiplex PCR; TCRdb stores in-frame clones only, minus some. Of some 400,000 clones in the sample, 80% to 90% were seen once. V was pared by 5 bases and J by 6 bases, with 11 bases between. CDR1 and CDR2 (germline): LNHDA, SQIVND (reference sequence). This CDR3 spans 13 amino acids. Sequenced sample: PBMCs or T cells enriched from blood (not recorded which). The chain recombines TRBV19 with TRBJ1-5; perhaps TRBD1 as D (6 bases). This receptor was obtained from a man between 25 and 39 years old who had recovered from COVID-19. The CDR3 is CASSAGASQPQHF. CDR3 nucleotide sequence: TGTGCCAGTAGTGCGGGGGCGAGTCAGCCCCAGCATTTT.